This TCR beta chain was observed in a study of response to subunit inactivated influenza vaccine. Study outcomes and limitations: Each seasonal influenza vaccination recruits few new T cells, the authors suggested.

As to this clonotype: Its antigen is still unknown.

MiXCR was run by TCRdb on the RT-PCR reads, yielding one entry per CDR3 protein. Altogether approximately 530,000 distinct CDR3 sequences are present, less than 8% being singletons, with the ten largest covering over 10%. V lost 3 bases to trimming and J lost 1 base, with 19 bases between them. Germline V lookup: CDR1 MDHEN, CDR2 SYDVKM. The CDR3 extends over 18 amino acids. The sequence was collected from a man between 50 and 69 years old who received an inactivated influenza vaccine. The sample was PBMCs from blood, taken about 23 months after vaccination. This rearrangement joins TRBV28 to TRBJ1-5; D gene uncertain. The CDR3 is CASSLPALGSGSNQPQHF. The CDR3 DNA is TGTGCCAGCAGTTTGCCCGCACTAGGGAGTGGCAGCAATCAGCCCCAGCATTTT.